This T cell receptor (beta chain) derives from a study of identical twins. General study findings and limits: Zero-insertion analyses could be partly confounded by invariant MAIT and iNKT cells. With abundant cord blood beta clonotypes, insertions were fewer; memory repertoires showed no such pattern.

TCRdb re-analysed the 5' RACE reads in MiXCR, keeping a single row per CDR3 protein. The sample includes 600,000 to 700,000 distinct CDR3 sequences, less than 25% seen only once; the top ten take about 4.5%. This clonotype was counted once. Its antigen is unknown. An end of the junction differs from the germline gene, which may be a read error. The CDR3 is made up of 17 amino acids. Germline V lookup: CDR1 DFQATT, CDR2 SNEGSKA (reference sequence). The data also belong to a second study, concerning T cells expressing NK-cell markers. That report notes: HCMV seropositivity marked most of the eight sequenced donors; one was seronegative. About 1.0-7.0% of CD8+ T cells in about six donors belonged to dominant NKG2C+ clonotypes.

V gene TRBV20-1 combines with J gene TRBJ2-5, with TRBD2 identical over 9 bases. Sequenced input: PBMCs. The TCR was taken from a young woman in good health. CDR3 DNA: TGCAGCGCTAGAGTAAGGGTAGCGGGGGCCATCCAAGAGACCCAGTACTTC. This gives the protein CSARVRVAGAIQETQYF.